This entry lists 29 T cell receptor beta chains sequenced from one sample in a study of T cell repertoires in cytomegalovirus infection (dated by TCRdb to between 2018 and 2021). Interpreted using the paper, the treatment or condition label stands for: in vitro stimulation with specific CMV peptide epitopes to enrich CMV-specific T cells. The antigens of these receptors remain unknown. The sequencing machine was an Illumina HiSeq 1500. TCRdb took the public reads, trimmed them with fastp at Q25, ran MiXCR for clone calling and kept in-frame beta chains. Rows are combined by CDR3 protein, so each entry shows the most common genes and DNA. In this sample the table shows approximately 1,000,000 distinct CDR3 sequences, under 40% of which occur a single time. The ten largest account for roughly 12% of the sample. The starting material was cultured CD8+ T cells from PBMCs, obtained from culture after CMV antigen stimulation. Receptors were obtained from a human donor in good health (CMV status not recorded). Some clones in this sample may be carry-over from other donors' samples.

This clonotype is labeled medium-sized. V and J are TRBV12-3 or TRBV12-4 and TRBJ2-5; possibly TRBD2 for D (6 bases). CDR3 length: 15 amino acids. The V gene lost 2 bases and the J gene lost 2 bases, with 12 bases spanning the gap. The CDR3 DNA reads TGTGCCAGCAGTTTAACCTCGGGACTGCAAGAGACCCAGTACTTC. It translates to CASSLTSGLQETQYF.

As concerns this clonotype: The CDR3 end shows no conserved phenylalanine or tryptophan, and so a read error is likely. The rearrangement links TRBV20-1 to TRBJ1-5, with 10 positions matching TRBD1. The CDR3 is 15 residues long. Trimming took 0 bases from V and 5 from J; bases not matched to a gene: 4. Germline V gene data show CDR1 as DFQATT and CDR2 as SNEGSKA (reference sequence). CDR3 nucleotide sequence: TGCAGTGCTAGAGAAGGGGACAGGGGCTATCAGCCCCAGCATTCT. It specifies CSAREGDRGYQPQHS.

The chain has TRBV5-1 and TRBJ2-1; 7 nucleotides agree with TRBD1. Unmatched junction bases numbered 7, after V lost 2 bases and J lost 2 bases. Germline assignment: CDR1 SGHRS and CDR2 YFSETQ. This CDR3 comprises 16 residues. The CDR3 sequence: CASSLNRGSPYNEQFF. The CDR3 DNA sequence: TGCGCCAGCAGCTTAAACAGGGGTAGTCCCTACAATGAGCAGTTCTTC.

This clonotype was found a few times. The chain is built from TRBV2 and TRBJ2-5; 7 bases align to TRBD2. V shed 6 bases and J 5 bases; nucleotides not matched to a gene: 9. The germline CDR1 and CDR2 sequences are SNHLY and FYNNEI. The CDR3 spans 14 residues. CDR3 DNA sequence: TGTGCCAGCAGCGGGAGGACCCTGGGGGAGACCCAGTACTTC. Translation: CASSGRTLGETQYF. Looking up the rest from reference TRBV2 and TRBJ2-5 gives the full variable domain: EPEVTQTPSHQVTQMGQEVILRCVPISNHLYFYWYRQILGQKVEFLVSFYNNEISEKSEIFDDQFSVERPDGSNFTLKIRSTKLEDSAMYFCASSGRTLGETQYFGPGTRLLVL.

The sample holds a few counts of this clonotype. CDR3: CASSVSGPHEQYF. The CDR3 region has the DNA TGTGCCAGCAGCGTTTCGGGTCCCCACGAGCAGTACTTC. The chain uses TRBV7-6 and TRBJ2-7; no firm D call. The CDR3 runs 13 residues. Per germline, CDR1 SGHVS and CDR2 FNYEAQ. Between the trimmed V and J ends, which lost 5 bases and 5 bases, there was a span of 13 bases.

V gene TRBV4-1 combines with J gene TRBJ2-5; D is uncertain. The CDR3 runs to 12 residues. The V gene's germline CDR1 is MGHRA and CDR2 YSYEKL. The V end was cut by 0 bases, the J end by 6 bases, with 5 bases between. The CDR3 loop reads CASSQDEQTQYF. The CDR3 DNA reads TGCGCCAGCAGCCAAGATGAACAGACCCAGTACTTC.

This clonotype occurred many times. The V and J genes are TRBV7-2 and TRBJ2-1; no clear D. V gave up 1 base and J gave up 9 bases, with 7 bases separating them. This CDR3 comprises 12 residues. Germline CDR1 reads SGHTA; CDR2 reads FQGNSA. The CDR3 sequence is CASSLGELEQFF. The CDR3 DNA follows: TGTGCCAGCAGCTTAGGGGAACTTGAGCAGTTCTTC.

By sample share, this clonotype is medium-sized. This chain links TRBV7-9 with TRBJ2-7; no firm D call. Trimming took 6 bases from V and 0 from J, leaving 9 bases between them. CDR3 length: 13 amino acids. Germline lookup yields CDR1 SEHNR and CDR2 FQNEAQ (reference sequence). DNA for the CDR3: TGTGCCAGCAGACCCGACAACTCCTACGAGCAGTACTTC. Translating gives CASRPDNSYEQYF.

This sequence joins TRBV19 and TRBJ2-1; tentatively, D is TRBD1 or TRBD2 (6 bases each). Germline CDR1 is LNHDA and CDR2 is SQIVND (reference sequence). The CDR3 consists of 17 residues. V was clipped by 1 base and J by 3 bases, with 16 bases between them. The CDR3 bases are TGTGCCAGTAGTATAGGACCTCGGGGGCCTTACTACAATGAGCAGTTCTTC. This codes for CASSIGPRGPYYNEQFF.

The rearrangement links TRBV2 to TRBJ2-7; possibly TRBD1 for D (6 bases). The CDR3 runs to 15 residues. The germline gives CDR1 SNHLY, CDR2 FYNNEI. Between the trimmed V and J ends, which lost 0 bases and 6 bases, there was a span of 15 bases. CDR3 in amino acids: CASSEARQGRSEQYF. The CDR3 DNA reads as TGTGCCAGCAGTGAAGCGCGGCAGGGGAGAAGCGAGCAGTACTTC.

The chain carries TRBV6-8 and TRBJ2-1; 7 bases map to TRBD1. The length of the CDR3 is 14 residues. Germline V CDR1 and CDR2: MNHGY, SAAAGT. V lost 2 bases and J lost 9; bases outside the gene matches: 7. DNA for the CDR3: TGTGCCAGCAGTTACGACAGGGTTTACGGTGAGCAGTTCTTC. Its protein product is CASSYDRVYGEQFF.

This clonotype was detected ten times or more. The chain links TRBV7-2 to TRBJ1-1; 8 nucleotides align to TRBD1. The CDR3 covers 15 residues. Germline CDR1 reads SGHTA; CDR2 reads FQGNSA. The V segment lost 4 bases and the J segment 6 bases; nucleotides outside the gene matches: 10. CDR3 residues: CASSSGTGEGAEAFF. CDR3 in DNA: TGTGCCAGCAGCTCTGGGACAGGCGAAGGCGCTGAAGCTTTCTTT. Full variable domain (missing parts from reference TRBV7-2 and TRBJ1-1): GAGVSQSPSNKVTEKGKDVELRCDPISGHTALYWYRQSLGQGLEFLIYFQGNSAPDKSGLPSDRFSAERTGGSVSTLTIQRTQQEDSAVYLCASSSGTGEGAEAFFGQGTRLTVV.

A remark on this clonotype: A much bigger clone sits one base away, suggesting this may be a read error. CDR3 sequence reads: CSARETGGWTEAFF. CDR3 DNA: TGCAGTGCTAGGGAGACAGGGGGCTGGACTGAAGCTTTCTTT. This chain joins TRBV20-1 and TRBJ1-1, with 10 bases aligning to TRBD1. The germline CDR1 and CDR2 sequences are DFQATT and SNEGSKA (reference sequence). The CDR3 totals 14 residues. V trimming: 3 bases; J trimming: 5 bases; junction bases outside the gene matches: 6.

The V gene is TRBV18, the J gene TRBJ2-1; D gene uncertain. The CDR3 has 20 residues. V gave up 0 bases and J gave up 7 bases, with 28 bases separating them. Germline loops: CDR1 KGHSH, CDR2 LQKENI. This CDR3 is CASSPPLLERGDSYGNEQFF. The CDR3 bases are TGTGCCAGCTCACCACCGTTGCTGGAAAGAGGAGATTCGTACGGGAATGAGCAGTTCTTC.

There are a few counts of this clonotype. The V gene is TRBV27, the J gene TRBJ1-2, with 7 bases identical to TRBD1. Germline CDR1 reads MNHEY; CDR2 reads SMNVEV (reference sequence). V trimming: 5 bases; J trimming: 3 bases; junction bases outside the gene matches: 9. The CDR3 runs to 15 residues. The chain's CDR3 is CASSLHRGYDYGYTF. The CDR3 DNA follows: TGTGCCAGCAGTCTACACAGGGGTTATGACTATGGCTACACCTTC.

V usage is TRBV5-1 and J usage is TRBJ2-7; TRBD1 agrees at 11 bases. CDR3 length equals 20 residues. Germline V gene data show CDR1 as SGHRS and CDR2 as YFSETQ. The junction had 20 bases not matched to a gene; V was cut back by 4 bases and J by 2 bases. The CDR3 loop reads CASSPYFRPGQGVLTYEQYF. As DNA, the CDR3 is TGCGCCAGCAGCCCCTACTTCCGGCCGGGACAGGGGGTTCTTACCTACGAGCAGTACTTC.

V gene TRBV29-1 combines with J gene TRBJ1-4; no definite D call. The V gene's germline CDR1 is SQVTM and CDR2 ANQGSEA. V was cut by 3 bases and J by 8 bases, with 13 bases left in between. The CDR3 is 13 amino acids. DNA of the CDR3: TGCAGCGTTGACGCGGGAGTTGAAGAAAAACTGTTTTTT. The encoded protein is CSVDAGVEEKLFF.

This clonotype was detected only a few times. V and J are TRBV14 and TRBJ1-2; D unresolved. V lost 1 base and J 5 bases, leaving 8 bases between the germline ends. The CDR3 consists of 13 residues. The germline V gene has CDR1 SGHDN and CDR2 FVKESK. The CDR3 spells CASSQARKYGYTF. CDR3 in DNA: TGTGCCAGCAGCCAAGCTCGCAAGTATGGCTACACCTTC.

This clonotype was picked up a small number of times. The chain joins TRBV6-6 to TRBJ1-1; TRBD1 matches 7 bases. Trimming removed 2 bases from V and 5 bases from J; junction bases left unmatched: 11. The CDR3 length is 16 residues. CDR1 MNHNY and CDR2 SVGAGI come from the germline V gene (reference sequence). This CDR3 reads CASSYGTVPLSTEAFF. In nucleotides, the CDR3 is TGTGCCAGCAGTTACGGGACAGTCCCCCTGTCTACTGAAGCTTTCTTT.

The V gene is TRBV7-6, the J gene TRBJ2-1, with no clear D. This CDR3 has 16 amino acids. Germline loops: CDR1 SGHVS, CDR2 FNYEAQ. With 3 bases removed from V and 8 bases from J, the gap between germline ends came to 20 bases. CDR3 sequence: CASSFPPGMSEDEQFF. The CDR3 DNA is TGTGCCAGCAGCTTCCCCCCCGGAATGTCTGAGGATGAGCAGTTCTTC. Combining the CDR3 with reference TRBV7-6 and TRBJ2-1 gives the whole variable domain GAGVSQSPRYKVTKRGQDVALRCDPISGHVSLYWYRQALGQGPEFLTYFNYEAQQDKSGLPNDRFSAERPEGSISTLTIQRTEQRDSAMYRCASSFPPGMSEDEQFFGPGTRLTVL.

This clonotype was recorded a few times. The V and J genes are TRBV19 and TRBJ1-5, with D unclear. The CDR3 is made up of 18 amino acids. V lost 5 bases to trimming and J lost 0 bases, with 20 bases between them. Germline CDR1 and CDR2: LNHDA and SQIVND (reference sequence). CDR3 coding DNA: TGTGCCAGTAGTCCCAGCCCGGCCGTGTTGGATAGCAATCAGCCCCAGCATTTT. Residues: CASSPSPAVLDSNQPQHF.

This clonotype was recorded only once. An end of the junction does not agree with germline; a read error may underlie this. V usage is TRBV7-6 and J usage is TRBJ1-4; D is unclear. Germline V CDR1 and CDR2: SGHVS, FNYEAQ. There are 12 residues in the CDR3. CDR3 loop: CVSSLAGEKLFF. The DNA for the CDR3 is TGTGTCAGCAGCTTGGCGGGGGAAAAACTGTTTTTT.

The V and J genes are TRBV7-9 and TRBJ1-4; D not resolved. This CDR3 has 13 amino acids. Germline loops: CDR1 SEHNR, CDR2 FQNEAQ (reference sequence). The V end was cut by 3 bases, the J end by 11 bases, with 13 bases between. The CDR3 region has the DNA TGTGCCAGCAGCTTTGAAGGAATGCATAAACTGTTTTTT. Translation gives CASSFEGMHKLFF.

This clonotype occurred a few times. This chain joins TRBV12-3 or TRBV12-4 and TRBJ2-1; D possibly corresponds to TRBD1 (6 bases). Trimming left V 5 bases short and J 0 bases short, with 23 bases between. This CDR3 comprises 19 residues. CDR3 nucleotide sequence: TGTGCCAGCAGTCGGGACATGACCTTTCGTAAGAGCTCCTACAATGAGCAGTTCTTC. Amino acids: CASSRDMTFRKSSYNEQFF.

This clonotype was recorded at least ten times. The chain recombines TRBV6-1 with TRBJ2-1; unclear D gene. Germline V gene data show CDR1 as MNHNS and CDR2 as SASEGT. CDR3 length equals 14 residues. Trimming left V 7 bases short and J 0 bases short, with 10 bases between. CDR3 region: CASTPLGSYNEQFF. Here the CDR3 DNA reads TGTGCCAGCACGCCACTCGGCTCCTACAATGAGCAGTTCTTC.

The V and J genes are TRBV7-2 and TRBJ1-3; D is unresolved. V was shortened by 5 bases and J by 0 bases, with 11 bases between the two germline ends. The V gene's germline CDR1 is SGHTA and CDR2 FQGNSA. The CDR3 sequence is 15 residues long. The CDR3 coding sequence is TGTGCCAGCAGCCCGGACTCCGGCTCTGGAAACACCATATATTTT. This sequence encodes CASSPDSGSGNTIYF.

To note about this clonotype: This could be a read error, since a much larger clone is one nucleotide away. The chain has TRBV28 and TRBJ2-3, with unresolved D. The germline V gene encodes CDR1 MDHEN and CDR2 SYDVKM. CDR3 length equals 19 residues. With 4 bases removed from V and 1 base from J, the gap between germline ends came to 24 bases. The CDR3 region is CASSSLSSGRIIGTDTQYF. The CDR3 DNA is TGTGCCAGCAGTTCGCTTAGTTCAGGCAGAATCATAGGCACAGATACGCAGTATTTT.

This sequence joins TRBV28 and TRBJ2-7; 12 positions agree with TRBD1. V shed 4 bases, J shed 4 bases, and the junction held 5 bases outside the gene matches. From germline, CDR1 is MDHEN and CDR2 SYDVKM. The CDR3 is made up of 15 amino acids. The CDR3 nucleotides read TGTGCCAGCAGTTGGGGGGGACAGGGGGCTTACGAGCAGTACTTC. Residues: CASSWGGQGAYEQYF.

V and J are TRBV12-3 or TRBV12-4 and TRBJ1-2; D remains ambiguous. The CDR3 consists of 15 residues. Trimming stripped 6 bases from V and 3 bases from J, with 17 bases between. The CDR3 region has the DNA TGTGCCAGCAGCAGAAGCCCGGGTGGGGACTATGGCTACACCTTC. Translated, it gives CASSRSPGGDYGYTF.